This is a list of T cell receptor beta chains from one sample in a study of tumor-infiltrating lymphocytes in oesophageal squamous cell carcinoma. MiXCR, run by TCRdb on the PCR reads, gives a single entry per CDR3 protein. The sample shows about 15,000 distinct CDR3 sequences, around 50% of them seen only once. Sequencing was carried out using esophageal tumor tissue. The receptors stem from a male donor with esophageal squamous cell carcinoma. The CDR3 runs from the conserved cysteine through the conserved F or W. D genes are given only for firm matches. Not all rows give a size; the values are once, few, many and, for expanded clones, a class.

clone_size j_call d_call v_call cdr3_aa cdr3_nt
medium-sized TRBJ2-3 TRBD2 TRBV7-2 CASSPNPGTSGPIGTQYF TGTGCCAGCAGCCCCAATCCGGGGACTAGCGGGCCCATCGGTACGCAGTATTTT
NA TRBJ2-1 NA TRBV7-6 CASSFFQEADNEQFF TGTGCCAGCAGCTTCTTCCAGGAGGCTGACAATGAGCAGTTCTTC
few TRBJ2-1 TRBD2 TRBV5-7 CASSSSGRDGYEQFF TGTGCCAGCAGCTCTAGCGGGAGGGATGGCTACGAGCAGTTCTTC
NA TRBJ1-4 NA TRBV12-3/TRBV12-4 CASSFGRMGEKLFF TGTGCCAGCAGTTTCGGCAGGATGGGTGAAAAACTGTTTTTT
few TRBJ2-7 NA TRBV20-1 CSARYQGTGEQYF TGCAGTGCTAGGTACCAGGGAACCGGCGAGCAGTACTTC
few TRBJ2-2 TRBD2 TRBV19 CASSIVASGRAGDTGELFF TGTGCCAGTAGTATAGTGGCTAGCGGGAGGGCCGGGGACACCGGGGAGCTGTTTTTT
NA TRBJ2-5 TRBD2 TRBV7-8 CASSLGPGLRGQETQYF TGTGCCAGCAGCTTAGGACCCGGTTTGCGGGGGCAAGAGACCCAGTACTTC
NA TRBJ2-7 NA TRBV7-2 CASSSPGDTYEQHF TGTGCCAGCAGCTCCCCCGGGGATACCTACGAGCAGCACTTC
few TRBJ2-4 TRBD1 TRBV6-1 CASSLRQGLAKNIQYF TGTGCCAGCAGTCTCCGACAGGGCCTAGCCAAAAACATTCAGTACTTC
few TRBJ2-7 NA TRBV6-1 CASSEGGRGPYYEQYF TGTGCCAGCAGTGAAGGAGGGCGGGGACCCTACTACGAGCAGTACTTC
NA TRBJ2-1 NA TRBV7-2 CASRKDMYNEQFF TGTGCCAGCAGAAAGGACATGTACAATGAGCAGTTCTTC
medium-sized TRBJ2-1 TRBD2 TRBV12-3/TRBV12-4 CASSSQLAGVGEQFF TGTGCCAGCAGCTCTCAGCTAGCGGGAGTGGGTGAGCAGTTCTTC
few TRBJ2-1 NA TRBV10-2 CASSEFGNEQFF TGCGCCAGCAGTGAGTTTGGAAATGAGCAGTTCTTC